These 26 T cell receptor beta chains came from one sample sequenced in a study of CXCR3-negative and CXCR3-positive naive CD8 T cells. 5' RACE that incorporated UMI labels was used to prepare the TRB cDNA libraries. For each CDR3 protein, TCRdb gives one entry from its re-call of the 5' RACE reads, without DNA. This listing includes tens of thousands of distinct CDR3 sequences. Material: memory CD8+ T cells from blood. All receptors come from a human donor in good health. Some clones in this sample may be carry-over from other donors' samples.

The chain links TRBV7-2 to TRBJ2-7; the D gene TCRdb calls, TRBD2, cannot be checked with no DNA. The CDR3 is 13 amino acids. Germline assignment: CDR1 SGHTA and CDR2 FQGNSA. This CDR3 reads CASSLPMRVEQYF.

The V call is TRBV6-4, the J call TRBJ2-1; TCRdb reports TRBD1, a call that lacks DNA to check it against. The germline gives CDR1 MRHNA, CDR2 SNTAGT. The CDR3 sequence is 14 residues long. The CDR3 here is CASSEGGAGNEQFF.

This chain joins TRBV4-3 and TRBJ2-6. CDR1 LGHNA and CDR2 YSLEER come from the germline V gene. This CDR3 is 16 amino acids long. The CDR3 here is CASSQDIGSGANVLTF.

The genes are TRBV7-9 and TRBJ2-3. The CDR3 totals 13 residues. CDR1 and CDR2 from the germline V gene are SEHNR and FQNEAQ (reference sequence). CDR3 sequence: CASSPPYTDTQYF.

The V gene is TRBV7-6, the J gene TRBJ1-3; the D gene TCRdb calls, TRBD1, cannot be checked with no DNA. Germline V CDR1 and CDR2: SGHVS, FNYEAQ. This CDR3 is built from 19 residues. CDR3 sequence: CASSLAFLGTDESGNTIYF.

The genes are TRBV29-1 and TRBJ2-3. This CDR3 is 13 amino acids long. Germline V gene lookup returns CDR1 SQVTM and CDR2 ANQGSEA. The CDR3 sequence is CSVEDQQRDTQYF.

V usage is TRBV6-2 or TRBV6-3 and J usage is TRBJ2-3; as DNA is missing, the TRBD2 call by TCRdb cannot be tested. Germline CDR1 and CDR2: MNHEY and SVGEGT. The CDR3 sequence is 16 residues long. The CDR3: CASSLQGTPLTDTQYF.

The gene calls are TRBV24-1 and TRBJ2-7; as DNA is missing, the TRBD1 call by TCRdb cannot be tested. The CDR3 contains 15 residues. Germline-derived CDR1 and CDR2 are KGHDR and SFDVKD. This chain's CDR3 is CATSDDHRGGYEQYF.

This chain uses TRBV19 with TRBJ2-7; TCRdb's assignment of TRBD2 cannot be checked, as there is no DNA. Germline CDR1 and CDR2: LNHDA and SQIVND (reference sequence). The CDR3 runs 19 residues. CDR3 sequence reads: CASKAQGGILPRYSYEQYF.

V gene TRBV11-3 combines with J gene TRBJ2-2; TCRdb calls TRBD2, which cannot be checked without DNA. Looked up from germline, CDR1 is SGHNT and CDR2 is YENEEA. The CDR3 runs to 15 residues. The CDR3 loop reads CASRAEGESTGELFF.

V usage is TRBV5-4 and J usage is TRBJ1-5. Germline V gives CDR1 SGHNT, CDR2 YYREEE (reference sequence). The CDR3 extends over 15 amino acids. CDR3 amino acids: CASSRLRLSNQPQHF.

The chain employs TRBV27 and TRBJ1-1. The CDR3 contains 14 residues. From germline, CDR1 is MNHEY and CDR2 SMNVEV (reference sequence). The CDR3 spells CASTHLRGDTEAFF.

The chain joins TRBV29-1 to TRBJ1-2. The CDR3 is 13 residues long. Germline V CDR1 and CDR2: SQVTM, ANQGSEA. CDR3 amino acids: CSVEEGGIYGYTF.

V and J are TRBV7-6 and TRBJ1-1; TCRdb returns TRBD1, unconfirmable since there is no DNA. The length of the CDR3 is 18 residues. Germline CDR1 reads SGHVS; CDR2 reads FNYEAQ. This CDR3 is CASSLNGKGAEGSTEAFF.

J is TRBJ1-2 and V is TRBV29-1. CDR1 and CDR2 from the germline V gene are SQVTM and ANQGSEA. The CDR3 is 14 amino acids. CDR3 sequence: CSVEVAPTTYGYTF.

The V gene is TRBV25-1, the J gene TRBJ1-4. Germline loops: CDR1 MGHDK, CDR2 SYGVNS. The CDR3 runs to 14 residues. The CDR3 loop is CASRNTATNEKLFF.

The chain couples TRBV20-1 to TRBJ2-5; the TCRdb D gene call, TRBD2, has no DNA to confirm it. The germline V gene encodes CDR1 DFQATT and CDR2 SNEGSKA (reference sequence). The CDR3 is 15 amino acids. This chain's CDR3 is CSARETSGSGETQYF.

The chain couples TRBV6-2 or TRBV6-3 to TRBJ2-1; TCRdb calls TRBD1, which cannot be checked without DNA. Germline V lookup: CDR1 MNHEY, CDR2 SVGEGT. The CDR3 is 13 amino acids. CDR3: CASSVDTNNEQFF.

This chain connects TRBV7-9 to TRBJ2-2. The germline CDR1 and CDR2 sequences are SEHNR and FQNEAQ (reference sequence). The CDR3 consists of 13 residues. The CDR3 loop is CASSFENTGELFF.

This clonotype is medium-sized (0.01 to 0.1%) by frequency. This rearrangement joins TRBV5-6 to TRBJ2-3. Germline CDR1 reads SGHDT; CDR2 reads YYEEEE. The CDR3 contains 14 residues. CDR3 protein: CASSFVGSTDTQYF.

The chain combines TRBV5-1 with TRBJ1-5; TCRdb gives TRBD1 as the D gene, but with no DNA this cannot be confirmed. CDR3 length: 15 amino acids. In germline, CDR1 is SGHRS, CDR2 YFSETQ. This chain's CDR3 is CASSLGGADNQPQHF.

This chain's CDR3 is CAWSVDSRNGGELFF. The genes are TRBV30 and TRBJ2-2. From germline, CDR1 is GTSNPN and CDR2 SVGIG (reference sequence). This CDR3 contains 15 residues.

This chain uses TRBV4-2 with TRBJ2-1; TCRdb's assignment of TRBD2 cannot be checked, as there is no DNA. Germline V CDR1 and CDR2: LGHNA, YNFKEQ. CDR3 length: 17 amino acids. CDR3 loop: CASSQGLAVTSYNEQFF.

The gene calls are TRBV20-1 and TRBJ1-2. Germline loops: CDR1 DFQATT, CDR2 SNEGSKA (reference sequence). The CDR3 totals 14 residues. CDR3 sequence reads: CSARDRPSNYGYTF.

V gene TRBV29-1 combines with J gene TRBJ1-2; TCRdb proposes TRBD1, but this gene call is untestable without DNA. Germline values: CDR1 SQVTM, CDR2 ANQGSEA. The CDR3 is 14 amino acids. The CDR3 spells CSVGTSGDSYGYTF.

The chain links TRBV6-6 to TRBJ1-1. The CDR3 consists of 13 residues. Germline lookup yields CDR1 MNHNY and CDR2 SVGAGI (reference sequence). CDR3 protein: CASSYLVRDEAFF.